The clone carrying this T cell receptor (beta chain) has only a few counts. With 2 bases clipped from V and 5 bases from J, the junction kept 14 bases outside the gene matches. CDR3 size: 17 residues. Germline V gives CDR1 MNHEY, CDR2 SVGAGI. The entry originates in a study of T-cell reconstitution after alpha-beta-depleted transplantation in children. Unique molecular identifiers were incorporated when the TCRbeta library was constructed. One entry per CDR3 protein results from TCRdb running MiXCR on the PCR reads. The sample gives hundreds of thousands of distinct CDR3 sequences, 16% of which show up once; over 0.95% is in the top ten.

This sample comprised PBMCs from the stem cell graft donor, obtained from the stem cell graft. This TCR was recovered from a human donor who donated a stem cell graft to a child with acute myeloid leukemia. V and J are TRBV6-5 and TRBJ1-1; TRBD1 aligns across 7 bases. The CDR3 bases are TGTGCCAGCAGTTACGTCCCGACAGGGCCAGAAAATACTGAAGCTTTCTTT. This sequence encodes CASSYVPTGPENTEAFF.